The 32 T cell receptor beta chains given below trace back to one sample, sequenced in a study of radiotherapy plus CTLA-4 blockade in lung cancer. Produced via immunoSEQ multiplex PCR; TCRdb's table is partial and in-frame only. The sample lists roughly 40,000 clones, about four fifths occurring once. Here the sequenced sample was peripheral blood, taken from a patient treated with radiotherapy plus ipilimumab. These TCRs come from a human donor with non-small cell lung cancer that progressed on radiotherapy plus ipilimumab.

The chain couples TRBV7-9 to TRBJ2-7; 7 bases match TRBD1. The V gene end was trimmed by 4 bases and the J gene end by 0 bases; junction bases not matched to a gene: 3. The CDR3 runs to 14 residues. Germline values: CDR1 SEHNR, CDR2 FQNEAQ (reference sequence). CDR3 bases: TGTGCCAGCAGCTCGGACAGGATCTCCTACGAGCAGTACTTC. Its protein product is CASSSDRISYEQYF. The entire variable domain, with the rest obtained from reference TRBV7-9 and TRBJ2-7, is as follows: DTGVSQNPRHKITKRGQNVTFRCDPISEHNRLYWYRQTLGQGPEFLTYFQNEAQLEKSRLLSDRFSAERPKGSFSTLEIQRTEQGDSAMYLCASSSDRISYEQYFGPGTRLTVT.

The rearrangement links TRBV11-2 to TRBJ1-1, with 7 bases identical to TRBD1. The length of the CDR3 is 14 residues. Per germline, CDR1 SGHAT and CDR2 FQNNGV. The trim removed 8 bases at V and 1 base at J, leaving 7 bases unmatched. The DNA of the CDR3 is TGTGCCAGCGGTGACAGGGTTCAGAACACTGAAGCTTTCTTT. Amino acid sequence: CASGDRVQNTEAFF.

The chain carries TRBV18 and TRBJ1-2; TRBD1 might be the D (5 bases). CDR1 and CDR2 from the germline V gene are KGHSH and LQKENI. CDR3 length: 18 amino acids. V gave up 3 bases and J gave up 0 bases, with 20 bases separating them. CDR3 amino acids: CASSPTLTAQKANYGYTF. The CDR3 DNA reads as TGTGCCAGCTCACCTACTCTGACAGCCCAGAAAGCTAACTATGGCTACACCTTC. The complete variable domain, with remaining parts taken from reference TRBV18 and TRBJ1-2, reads NAGVMQNPRHLVRRRGQEARLRCSPMKGHSHVYWYRQLPEEGLKFMVYLQKENIIDESGMPKERFSAEFPKEGPSILRIQQVVRGDSAAYFCASSPTLTAQKANYGYTFGSGTRLTVV.

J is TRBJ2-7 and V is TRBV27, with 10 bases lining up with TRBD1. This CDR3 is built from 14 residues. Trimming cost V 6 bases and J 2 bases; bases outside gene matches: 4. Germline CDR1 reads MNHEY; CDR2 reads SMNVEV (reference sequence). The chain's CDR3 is CASRTGTGAYEQYF. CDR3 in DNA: TGTGCCAGCAGAACCGGGACAGGGGCCTACGAGCAGTACTTC.

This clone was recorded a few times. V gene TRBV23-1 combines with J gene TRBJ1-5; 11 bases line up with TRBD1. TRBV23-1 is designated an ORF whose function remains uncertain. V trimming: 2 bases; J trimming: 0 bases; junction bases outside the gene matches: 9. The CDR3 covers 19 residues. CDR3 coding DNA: TGCGCCAGCAGTCAAGCCGGGACAGGGGGTGGTTATAGCAATCAGCCCCAGCATTTT. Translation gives CASSQAGTGGGYSNQPQHF.

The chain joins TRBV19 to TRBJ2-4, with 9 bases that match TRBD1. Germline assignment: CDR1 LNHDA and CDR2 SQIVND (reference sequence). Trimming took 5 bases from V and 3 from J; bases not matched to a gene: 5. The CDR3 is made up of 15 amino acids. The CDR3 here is CASSRTGADKNIQYF. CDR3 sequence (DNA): TGTGCCAGTAGTCGGACAGGGGCCGACAAAAACATTCAGTACTTC.

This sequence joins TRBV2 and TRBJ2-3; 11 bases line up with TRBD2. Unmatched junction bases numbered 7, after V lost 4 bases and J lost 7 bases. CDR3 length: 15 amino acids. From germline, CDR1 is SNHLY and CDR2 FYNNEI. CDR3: CASSVDSGGENTQYF. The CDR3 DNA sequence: TGTGCCAGCAGTGTTGATAGCGGGGGGGAAAATACGCAGTATTTT.

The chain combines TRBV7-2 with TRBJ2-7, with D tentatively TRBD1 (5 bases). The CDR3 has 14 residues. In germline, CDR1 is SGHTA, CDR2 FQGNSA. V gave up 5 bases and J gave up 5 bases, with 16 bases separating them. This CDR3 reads CASSRAQGWNEQYF. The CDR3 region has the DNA TGTGCCAGCAGCCGAGCCCAGGGATGGAACGAGCAGTACTTC. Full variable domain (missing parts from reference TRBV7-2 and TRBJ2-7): GAGVSQSPSNKVTEKGKDVELRCDPISGHTALYWYRQSLGQGLEFLIYFQGNSAPDKSGLPSDRFSAERTGGSVSTLTIQRTQQEDSAVYLCASSRAQGWNEQYFGPGTRLTVT.

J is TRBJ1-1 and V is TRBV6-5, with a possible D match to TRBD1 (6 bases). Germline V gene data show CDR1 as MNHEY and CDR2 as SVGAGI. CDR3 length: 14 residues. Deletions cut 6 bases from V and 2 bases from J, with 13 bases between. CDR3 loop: CASRPGTPNTEAFF. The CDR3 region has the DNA TGTGCCAGCAGACCAGGGACACCTAACACTGAAGCTTTCTTT.

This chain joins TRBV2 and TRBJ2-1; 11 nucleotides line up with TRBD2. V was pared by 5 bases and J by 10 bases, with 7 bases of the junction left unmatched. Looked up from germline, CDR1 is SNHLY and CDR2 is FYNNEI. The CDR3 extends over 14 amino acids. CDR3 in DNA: TGTGCCAGCAGTTATAGCGGGGGGGCGGGGGAGCAGTTCTTC. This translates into CASSYSGGAGEQFF. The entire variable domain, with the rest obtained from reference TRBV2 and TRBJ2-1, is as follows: EPEVTQTPSHQVTQMGQEVILRCVPISNHLYFYWYRQILGQKVEFLVSFYNNEISEKSEIFDDQFSVERPDGSNFTLKIRSTKLEDSAMYFCASSYSGGAGEQFFGPGTRLTVL.

CDR3 bases: TGCGCCAGCAGTTGGACAGGGGGCAACAATCAGCCCCAGCATTTT. Translation: CASSWTGGNNQPQHF. The chain recombines TRBV5-1 with TRBJ1-5, with TRBD1 matching over 11 bases. Trimming took 5 bases from V and 3 from J; bases not matched to a gene: 4. The germline V gene has CDR1 SGHRS and CDR2 YFSETQ. The CDR3 runs to 15 residues.

CDR3 bases: TGTGCCAGCTCCCCCGGGACTACCTACAATGAGCAGTTCTTC. Amino acid sequence: CASSPGTTYNEQFF. V usage is TRBV18 and J usage is TRBJ2-1, with 7 bases identical to TRBD2. This CDR3 is 14 amino acids long. Germline CDR1 reads KGHSH; CDR2 reads LQKENI. V gave up 6 bases and J gave up 2 bases; unmatched junction bases: 4. The full variable domain, in which reference TRBV18 and TRBJ2-1 provide the parts outside the CDR3, is NAGVMQNPRHLVRRRGQEARLRCSPMKGHSHVYWYRQLPEEGLKFMVYLQKENIIDESGMPKERFSAEFPKEGPSILRIQQVVRGDSAAYFCASSPGTTYNEQFFGPGTRLTVL.

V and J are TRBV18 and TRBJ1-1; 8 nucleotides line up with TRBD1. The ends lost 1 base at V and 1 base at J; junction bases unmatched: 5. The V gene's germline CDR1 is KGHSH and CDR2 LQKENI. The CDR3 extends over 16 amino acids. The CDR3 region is CASSPLDGQGNTEAFF. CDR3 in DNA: TGTGCCAGCTCACCACTAGATGGACAGGGGAACACTGAAGCTTTCTTT.

DNA of the CDR3: TGCGCCAGCAGCTGGGCAGGGGGCGCCCGGACCACTGAAGCTTTCTTT. Translation gives CASSWAGGARTTEAFF. The rearrangement joins TRBV5-1 to TRBJ1-1; 8 bases match TRBD1. Germline trimming cut 3 bases from V and 4 bases from J; bases unmatched to any gene: 11. The CDR3 extends over 16 amino acids. Germline-derived CDR1 and CDR2 are SGHRS and YFSETQ.

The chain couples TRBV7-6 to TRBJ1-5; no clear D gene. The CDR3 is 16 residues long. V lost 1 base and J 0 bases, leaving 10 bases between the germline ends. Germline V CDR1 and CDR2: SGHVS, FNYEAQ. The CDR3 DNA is TGTGCCAGCAGCTTAGGCCCACAGAATAGCAATCAGCCCCAGCATTTT. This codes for CASSLGPQNSNQPQHF.

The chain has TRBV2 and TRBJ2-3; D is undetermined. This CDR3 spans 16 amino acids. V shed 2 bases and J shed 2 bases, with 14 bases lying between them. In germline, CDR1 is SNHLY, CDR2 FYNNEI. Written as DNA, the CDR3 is TGTGCCAGCAGTGAAAACCCCTTAAGCTACACAGATACGCAGTATTTT. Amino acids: CASSENPLSYTDTQYF.

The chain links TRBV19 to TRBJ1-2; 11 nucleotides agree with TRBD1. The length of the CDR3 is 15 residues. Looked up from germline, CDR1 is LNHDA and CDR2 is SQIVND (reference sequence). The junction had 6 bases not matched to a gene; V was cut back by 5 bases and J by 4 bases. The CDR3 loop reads CASSWTGGVGYGYTF. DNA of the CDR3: TGTGCCAGTAGTTGGACAGGGGGCGTAGGCTATGGCTACACCTTC.

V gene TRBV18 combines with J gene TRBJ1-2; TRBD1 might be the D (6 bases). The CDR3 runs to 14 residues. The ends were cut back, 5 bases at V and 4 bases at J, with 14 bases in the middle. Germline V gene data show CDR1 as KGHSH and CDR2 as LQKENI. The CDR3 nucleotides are TGTGCCAGCTCAAAAAATGTGGACAGCTATGGCTACACCTTC. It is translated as CASSKNVDSYGYTF.

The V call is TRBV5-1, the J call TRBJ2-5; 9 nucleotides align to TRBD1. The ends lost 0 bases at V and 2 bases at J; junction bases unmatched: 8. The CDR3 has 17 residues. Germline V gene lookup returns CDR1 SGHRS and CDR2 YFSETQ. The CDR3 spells CASSLAMMGTGQETQYF. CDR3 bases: TGCGCCAGCAGCTTGGCTATGATGGGGACAGGGCAAGAGACCCAGTACTTC.

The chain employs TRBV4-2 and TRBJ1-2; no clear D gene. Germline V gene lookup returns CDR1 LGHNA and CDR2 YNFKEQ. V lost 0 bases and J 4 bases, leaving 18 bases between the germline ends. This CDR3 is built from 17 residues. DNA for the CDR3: TGTGCCAGCAGCCAAGATCGGCCTCCGGGAGAGATCTATGGCTACACCTTC. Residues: CASSQDRPPGEIYGYTF.

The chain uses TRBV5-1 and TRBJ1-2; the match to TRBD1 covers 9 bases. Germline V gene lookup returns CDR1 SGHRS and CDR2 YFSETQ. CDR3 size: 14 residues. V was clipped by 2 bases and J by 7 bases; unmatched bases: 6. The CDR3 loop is CASSFGTGMGGYTF. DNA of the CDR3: TGCGCCAGCAGCTTTGGGACAGGGATGGGTGGCTACACCTTC.

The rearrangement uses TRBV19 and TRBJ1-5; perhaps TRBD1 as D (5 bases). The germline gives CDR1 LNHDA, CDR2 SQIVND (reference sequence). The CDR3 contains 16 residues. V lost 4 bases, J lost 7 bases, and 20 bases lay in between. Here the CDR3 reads CASSRGGTEGRQPQHF. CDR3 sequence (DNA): TGTGCCAGTAGTAGGGGAGGGACCGAAGGAAGGCAGCCCCAGCATTTT.

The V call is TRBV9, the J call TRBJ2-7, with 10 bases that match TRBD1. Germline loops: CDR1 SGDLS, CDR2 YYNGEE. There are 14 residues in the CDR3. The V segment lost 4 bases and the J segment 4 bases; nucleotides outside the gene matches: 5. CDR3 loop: CASSLGQGRYEQYF. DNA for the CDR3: TGTGCCAGCAGCCTGGGACAGGGGAGGTACGAGCAGTACTTC.

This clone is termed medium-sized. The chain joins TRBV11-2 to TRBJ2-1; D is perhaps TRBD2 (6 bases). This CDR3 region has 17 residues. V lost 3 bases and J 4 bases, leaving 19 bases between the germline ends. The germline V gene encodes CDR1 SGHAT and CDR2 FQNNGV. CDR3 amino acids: CASSFYHIGGNYNEQFF. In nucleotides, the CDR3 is TGTGCCAGCAGCTTCTACCATATCGGGGGTAATTACAATGAGCAGTTCTTC.

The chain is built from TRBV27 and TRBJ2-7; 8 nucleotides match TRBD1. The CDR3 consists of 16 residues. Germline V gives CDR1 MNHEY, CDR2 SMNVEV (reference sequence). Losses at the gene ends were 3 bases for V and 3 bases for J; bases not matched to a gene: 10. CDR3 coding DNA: TGTGCCAGCAGTTTTGGACAGGGAAAAGTGGGCTACGAGCAGTACTTC. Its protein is CASSFGQGKVGYEQYF.

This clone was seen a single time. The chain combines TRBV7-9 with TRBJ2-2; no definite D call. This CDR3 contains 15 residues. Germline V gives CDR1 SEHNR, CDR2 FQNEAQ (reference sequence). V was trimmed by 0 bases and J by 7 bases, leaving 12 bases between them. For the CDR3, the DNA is TGTGCCAGCAGCTTAGCGCTCACAATCAACGGGGAGCTGTTTTTT. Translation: CASSLALTINGELFF.

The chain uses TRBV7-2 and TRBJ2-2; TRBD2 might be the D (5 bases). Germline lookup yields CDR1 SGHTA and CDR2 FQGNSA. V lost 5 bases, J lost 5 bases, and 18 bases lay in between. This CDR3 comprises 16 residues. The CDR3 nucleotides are TGTGCCAGCAGCCTGGCGAGGTCCCGGGGTACCGGGGAGCTGTTTTTT. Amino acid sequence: CASSLARSRGTGELFF. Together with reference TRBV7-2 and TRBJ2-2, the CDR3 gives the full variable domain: GAGVSQSPSNKVTEKGKDVELRCDPISGHTALYWYRQSLGQGLEFLIYFQGNSAPDKSGLPSDRFSAERTGGSVSTLTIQRTQQEDSAVYLCASSLARSRGTGELFFGEGSRLTVL.

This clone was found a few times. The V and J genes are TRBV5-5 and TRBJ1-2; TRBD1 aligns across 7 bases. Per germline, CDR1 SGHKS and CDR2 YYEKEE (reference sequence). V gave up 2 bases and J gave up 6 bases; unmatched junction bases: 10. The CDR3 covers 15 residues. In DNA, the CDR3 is TGTGCCAGCAGCTTCGCCGCCGACAGGGACCATGGCTACACCTTC. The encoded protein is CASSFAADRDHGYTF.

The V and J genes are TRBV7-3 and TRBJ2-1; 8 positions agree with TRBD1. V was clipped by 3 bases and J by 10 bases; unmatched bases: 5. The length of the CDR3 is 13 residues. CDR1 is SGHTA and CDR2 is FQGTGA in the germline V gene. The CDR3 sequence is CASSFTGDREQFF. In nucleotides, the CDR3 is TGTGCCAGCAGCTTCACAGGGGACAGGGAGCAGTTCTTC.

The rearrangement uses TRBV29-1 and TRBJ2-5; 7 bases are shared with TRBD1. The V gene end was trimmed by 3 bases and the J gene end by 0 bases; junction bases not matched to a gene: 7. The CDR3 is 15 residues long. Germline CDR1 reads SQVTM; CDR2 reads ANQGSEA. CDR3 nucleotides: TGCAGCGTTGACGGAGACAGGGTGTACCAAGAGACCCAGTACTTC. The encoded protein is CSVDGDRVYQETQYF.

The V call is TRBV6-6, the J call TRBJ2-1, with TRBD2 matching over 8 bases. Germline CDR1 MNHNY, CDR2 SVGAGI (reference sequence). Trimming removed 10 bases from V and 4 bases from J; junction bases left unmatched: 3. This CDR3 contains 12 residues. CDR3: CATGGGYNEQFF. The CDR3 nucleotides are TGTGCCACCGGGGGGGGGTACAATGAGCAGTTCTTC.

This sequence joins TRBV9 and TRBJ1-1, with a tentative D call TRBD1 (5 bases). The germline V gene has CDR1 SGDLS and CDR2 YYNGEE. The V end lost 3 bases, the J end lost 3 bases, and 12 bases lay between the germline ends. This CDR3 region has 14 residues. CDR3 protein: CASSAISGYTEAFF. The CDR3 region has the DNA TGTGCCAGCAGCGCGATATCAGGGTACACTGAAGCTTTCTTT.